The sequence of this T cell receptor (beta chain) was determined in a study of regulatory T cells in long-lasting Graves disease (dated by TCRdb to 2020 to 2022). With regard to the full study: Persistent Graves' disease was defined as antithyroid drug treatment for over 5 years with persistently positive TSH receptor autoantibodies. Peripheral blood TCR sequencing and RNA sequencing compared persistent Graves' disease patients with newly diagnosed Graves' disease patients. The study was registered as a clinical trial and conducted in China. A total of around 35 samples underwent TCR sequencing, from roughly 13 patients with persistent Graves' disease and around 20 patients with newly diagnosed Graves' disease. In the clinical cohort, patients with persistent Graves' disease had used antithyroid drugs for an average of about 10.3 years. Broad study findings and their caveats: Only peripheral blood was studied, because thyroid tissue, the primary lesion, was inaccessible. Preferential use of TRBV28, TRBJ1-2 and TRBJ2-5 was observed in persistent disease, whereas TRBV20-1 and TRBJ2-1 were favored in newly diagnosed disease. Lower TCR Shannon entropy and fewer highly expanded clones were observed in persistent Graves' disease patients than in newly diagnosed patients, which suggested clonal expansion. A larger number of public clonotypes was shared among persistent patients (approximately 3,000) than among newly diagnosed patients (around 970). The small sample size was acknowledged by the authors as a limitation that may reduce accuracy. Sequencing and analysis were limited to the TCR beta chain.

According to the study, the label for this sample's time point signals: persistent/refractory GD, antithyroid drugs over 5 years with positive TRAb. RNA was extracted from PBMCs in TRIzol for both TCR sequencing and RNA sequencing. The diagnosis of Graves' disease was made according to American Thyroid Association guidelines. Recruitment of patients was carried out at an endocrinology department in Xi'an, China. From each patient, nine milliliters of peripheral blood was collected into an EDTA anticoagulant tube. PBMCs were isolated by Ficoll Paque Plus density gradient separation without further T cell sorting. RNA quality was checked with an Agilent 2100 Bioanalyzer and agarose gel, and concentration with a NanoDrop 2000. In this sample, this clonotype turned up many times. No cognate antigen has been identified for it. Nothing much larger sits one base from this clone, and base qualities are not available.

The method behind the library was multiplex PCR. For sequencing, an Illumina HiSeq 4000 was employed. TCR beta libraries were built with iRepertoire HTBI primers and Arm-PCR amplification of CDR3 regions. PCR products were gel purified before sequencing. From the authors' description of their analysis: Gene usage analysis of CDR3 amino acid clonotypes used the roughly 60 TRBV and around 13 TRBJ segments found across samples. COPE and FqMerger were used to merge the filtered high-quality paired reads into contigs. BLAST was used to align contigs to IMGT TRBV, TRBD and TRBJ reference genes, with CDR3 defined following IMGT. Highly expanded clones were defined as clonotypes with a frequency above 0.1%. Repertoire diversity was measured by Shannon entropy, and V-J evenness by the Gini coefficient. A clonotype was considered public if more than one individual shared it. Through fastp at Q25 and MiXCR, TCRdb rebuilt clones from the public reads, retaining in-frame beta chains. Rows are unified per CDR3 protein, each entry keeping the most common DNA and genes. The V and J calls and clone size are TCRdb's, not the authors'. The sample has 400,000 to 500,000 distinct CDR3 sequences on record, approximately 23% of them singletons. The leading ten clones occupy less than 15% of the sample.

From cysteine to phenylalanine, the CDR3 is 13 amino acids long. The sequence is cut down to CDR3 DNA, 39 bases in frame from base 1. V drops 7 bases and J drops 2 bases, leaving 12 bases in between. CDR1 and CDR2, per the germline V gene, are MDHEN and SYDVKM. The specimen was peripheral blood mononuclear cells (PBMCs), collected when the disease was refractory, from a patient treated with antithyroid drugs. This TCR was recovered from a female donor with Graves disease. The chain uses TRBV28 and TRBJ2-7; no confident D gene assignment can be made. CDR3 protein: CASTQDGPYEQYF. The nucleotides are TGTGCCAGCACCCAGGACGGTCCCTACGAGCAGTACTTC.